This T cell receptor (beta chain) comes out of a study of CD8 T cells in Susac syndrome. Random hexamers were used to reverse transcribe 0.5 to 1 ug of RNA. immunoSEQ multiplex PCR amplified TCR beta CDR3 across 54 Vbeta, 13 Jbeta. TCRdb ran MiXCR on the immunoSEQ multiplex PCR reads and lists one entry per CDR3 protein. This table holds 95,000 to 150,000 distinct CDR3 sequences, 85% to 95% found once. Overall study findings and caveats: Clonal expansion was present among Susac CD8+ cells. This expansion reached its peak in TEMRA cells and in active patients.

Negative isolation was used for CD8+ and CD4+ T cells and FACS enrichment for TEMRA cells. The ends were cut back, 5 bases at V and 6 bases at J, with 11 bases in the middle. The CDR3 consists of 12 residues. The germline CDR1 and CDR2 sequences are SEHNR and FQNEAQ (reference sequence). As regards this clonotype: Its antigen is not identified.

This chain joins TRBV7-9 and TRBJ2-7; D not resolved. The sequence derives from a human donor with Susac syndrome. The sample taken for sequencing was CD8+ T cells from PBMCs. The CDR3 DNA reads as TGTGCCAGCAGCCTCGGTGCGTGCGAGCAGTACTTC. As protein: CASSLGACEQYF.